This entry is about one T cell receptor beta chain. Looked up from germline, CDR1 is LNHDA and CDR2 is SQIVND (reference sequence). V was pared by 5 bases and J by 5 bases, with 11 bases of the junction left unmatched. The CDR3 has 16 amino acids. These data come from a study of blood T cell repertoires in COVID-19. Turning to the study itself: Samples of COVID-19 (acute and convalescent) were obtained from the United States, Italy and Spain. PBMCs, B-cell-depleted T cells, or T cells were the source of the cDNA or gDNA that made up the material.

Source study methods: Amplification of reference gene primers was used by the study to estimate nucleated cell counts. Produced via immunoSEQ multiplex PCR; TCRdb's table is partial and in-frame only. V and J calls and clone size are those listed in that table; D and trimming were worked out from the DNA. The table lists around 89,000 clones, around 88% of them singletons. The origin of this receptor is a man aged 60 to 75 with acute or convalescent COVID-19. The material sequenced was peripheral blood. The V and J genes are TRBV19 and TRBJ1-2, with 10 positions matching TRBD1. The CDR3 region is CASSPSGQGVFYGYTF. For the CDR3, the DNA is TGTGCCAGTAGTCCATCCGGACAGGGGGTATTTTATGGCTACACCTTC.